Below, 27 T cell receptor beta chains from the same sample are listed, as sequenced in a study of cytomegalovirus exposure and HLA in healthy donors. The table came from immunoSEQ multiplex PCR; TCRdb's copy has only in-frame clones and leaves some out. Among some 80,000 clones, roughly 95% were seen once, and the ten largest hold 0.69%. Sequenced: PBMCs. The receptors were sampled from a woman between 18 and 29 years old in good health and CMV-seronegative.

The chain joins TRBV6-6 to TRBJ2-7, with D hard to call. Germline loops: CDR1 MNHNY, CDR2 SVGAGI (reference sequence). This CDR3 contains 12 residues. V was cut by 1 base and J by 2 bases, with 3 bases left in between. The CDR3 spells CASSYLTYEQYF. Written as DNA, the CDR3 is TGTGCCAGCAGTTACTTAACCTACGAGCAGTACTTC.

This chain connects TRBV18 to TRBJ2-5; TRBD1 matches at 11 bases. Germline CDR1 KGHSH, CDR2 LQKENI. Trimming took 4 bases from V and 4 from J; bases not matched to a gene: 5. The CDR3 is 15 residues long. The CDR3 DNA reads TGTGCCAGCTCACAGGACAGGGGGCCGGTAGAGACCCAGTACTTC. It encodes CASSQDRGPVETQYF.

J is TRBJ1-5 and V is TRBV9; D might be TRBD1 (5 bases). V was pared by 0 bases and J by 6 bases, with 13 bases between. This CDR3 has 15 residues. Germline V CDR1 and CDR2: SGDLS, YYNGEE. CDR3 loop: CASSVDQGTSQPQHF. The CDR3 bases are TGTGCCAGCAGCGTAGATCAGGGCACGAGTCAGCCCCAGCATTTT.

The chain combines TRBV9 with TRBJ2-3, with D maybe TRBD2 (5 bases). Trimming removed 0 bases from V and 5 bases from J, with 13 bases in between. Germline V gives CDR1 SGDLS, CDR2 YYNGEE. The CDR3 is 15 amino acids. The CDR3 DNA is TGTGCCAGCAGCGTAGGCCCTAGCTACGGAGATACGCAGTATTTT. As protein: CASSVGPSYGDTQYF.

In its sample, this clone was seen once. The chain is built from TRBV6-5 and TRBJ1-1, with 10 bases that match TRBD1. Germline V lookup: CDR1 MNHEY, CDR2 SVGAGI. The CDR3 extends over 15 amino acids. V lost 0 bases and J lost 4; bases outside the gene matches: 2. CDR3: CASSYSRTGGTEAFF. The CDR3 coding sequence is TGTGCCAGCAGTTACTCAAGGACAGGGGGCACTGAAGCTTTCTTT.

The chain is built from TRBV7-6 and TRBJ2-1; perhaps TRBD2 as D (6 bases). Looked up from germline, CDR1 is SGHVS and CDR2 is FNYEAQ. V was shortened by 4 bases and J by 5 bases, with 12 bases between the two germline ends. The CDR3 runs 14 residues. The CDR3 DNA is TGTGCCAGCAGCTCAAACGGGGGAAACAATGAGCAGTTCTTC. It yields the protein CASSSNGGNNEQFF.

CDR3 nucleotides: TGTGCCAGCAGCTTGGGTGGGGGGGGAGACACTGAAGCTTTCTTT. Its translation is CASSLGGGGDTEAFF. The rearrangement uses TRBV5-8 and TRBJ1-1, with D maybe TRBD1 (5 bases). Between the trimmed V and J ends, which lost 0 bases and 3 bases, there was a span of 12 bases. The germline gives CDR1 SGHTS, CDR2 YDEGEE. The CDR3 covers 15 residues.

The V and J genes are TRBV5-4 and TRBJ2-5, with 9 bases matching TRBD1. V was clipped by 2 bases and J by 5 bases; unmatched bases: 1. Germline CDR1 is SGHNT and CDR2 is YYREEE (reference sequence). This CDR3 has 13 residues. The CDR3 spells CASSFGQGETQYF. The CDR3 bases are TGTGCCAGCAGCTTTGGACAGGGGGAGACCCAGTACTTC.

This clone was seen once. The V gene is TRBV19, the J gene TRBJ2-3; D perhaps matches TRBD2 (6 bases). The CDR3 length is 18 residues. The germline CDR1 and CDR2 sequences are LNHDA and SQIVND (reference sequence). V lost 4 bases to trimming and J lost 2 bases, with 22 bases between them. This CDR3 reads CASSTTLTEAGNTDTQYF. CDR3 coding DNA: TGTGCCAGTAGTACCACCCTTACAGAGGCGGGGAACACAGATACGCAGTATTTT.

The gene calls are TRBV6-5 and TRBJ2-4; possibly TRBD2 for D (6 bases). V shed 6 bases and J shed 4 bases, with 16 bases lying between them. The CDR3 extends over 15 amino acids. Per germline, CDR1 MNHEY and CDR2 SVGAGI. CDR3 nucleotide sequence: TGTGCCAGCAGCCCCGCGGGGCTTAAAAAAAACATTCAGTACTTC. Translated, it gives CASSPAGLKKNIQYF.

This rearrangement joins TRBV6-5 to TRBJ2-2; 8 bases agree with TRBD1. The CDR3 has 13 amino acids. The germline V gene encodes CDR1 MNHEY and CDR2 SVGAGI. Trimming took 9 bases from V and 5 from J; bases not matched to a gene: 5. In DNA form, the CDR3 reads TGTGCCAGTCAGGGGGCAGAGACCGGGGAGCTGTTTTTT. Residues: CASQGAETGELFF.

This clone was detected only once. The V and J genes are TRBV27 and TRBJ2-1, with D perhaps TRBD1 (5 bases). The germline V and J ends were trimmed by 5 bases and 0 bases, with 23 bases remaining between them. Per the germline V gene, CDR1 is MNHEY and CDR2 is SMNVEV (reference sequence). The CDR3 is 19 amino acids. CDR3 nucleotide sequence: TGTGCCAGCAGTGGCCCTGACAGTTCACTCCGTAGCTCCTACAATGAGCAGTTCTTC. Protein product: CASSGPDSSLRSSYNEQFF.

The chain joins TRBV5-4 to TRBJ1-4; D perhaps matches TRBD1 (5 bases). This CDR3 comprises 13 residues. The V end lost 0 bases, the J end lost 6 bases, and 6 bases lay between the germline ends. Germline V gene sequence: CDR1 SGHNT, CDR2 YYREEE (reference sequence). CDR3 sequence reads: CASSLAGDEKLFF. The CDR3 bases are TGTGCCAGCAGCTTGGCGGGGGATGAAAAACTGTTTTTT.

V is TRBV4-3 and J is TRBJ2-7, with 8 bases lining up with TRBD1. Per the germline V gene, CDR1 is LGHNA and CDR2 is YSLEER. The CDR3 has 16 amino acids. Trimming cost V 0 bases and J 0 bases; bases outside gene matches: 4. The CDR3 coding sequence is TGCGCCAGCAGCCAAGAGGCGGGACAGGTCTCCTACGAGCAGTACTTC. Residues: CASSQEAGQVSYEQYF.

This chain links TRBV7-2 with TRBJ1-4; D not certain. Germline CDR1 reads SGHTA; CDR2 reads FQGNSA. Deletions cut 5 bases from V and 7 bases from J, with 17 bases between. This CDR3 comprises 15 residues. The CDR3 bases are TGTGCCAGCAGCCCGCACCAGATCGAGGGTGAAAAACTGTTTTTT. As protein: CASSPHQIEGEKLFF.

The chain carries TRBV14 and TRBJ1-1; maybe TRBD1 (5 bases). The CDR3 sequence is 14 residues long. The germline V gene encodes CDR1 SGHDN and CDR2 FVKESK. V lost 10 bases and J lost 1, with 16 bases in between. CDR3 nucleotides: TGTGCCATTCTGCGAAGGGGCCGGAACACTGAAGCTTTCTTT. Protein product: CAILRRGRNTEAFF.

CDR3 nucleotides: TGTGCCAGCGGAAGGGGAAAGAATGGCTACACCTTC. It is translated as CASGRGKNGYTF. V is TRBV5-4 and J is TRBJ1-2; D perhaps matches TRBD1 (5 bases). With 7 bases removed from V and 6 bases from J, the gap between germline ends came to 13 bases. Germline CDR1 and CDR2: SGHNT and YYREEE (reference sequence). This CDR3 is 12 amino acids long.

The chain employs TRBV5-1 and TRBJ1-5; the D is unclear. The CDR3 loop spans 13 amino acids. V shed 4 bases and J shed 6 bases, with 11 bases lying between them. The V gene's germline CDR1 is SGHRS and CDR2 YFSETQ. The CDR3 nucleotides read TGCGCCAGCAGCATATCTCGGGGTCAGCCCCAGCATTTT. Encoded protein: CASSISRGQPQHF.

This clone was seen just once. The CDR3 is CASSPGLAIETQYF. CDR3 bases: TGTGCCAGCTCACCGGGACTAGCGATAGAGACCCAGTACTTC. The chain couples TRBV18 to TRBJ2-5; 10 bases map to TRBD2. Germline V gives CDR1 KGHSH, CDR2 LQKENI. The CDR3 consists of 14 residues. The ends lost 3 bases at V and 4 bases at J; junction bases unmatched: 2.

V is TRBV4-1 and J is TRBJ2-1, with a possible D match to TRBD2 (6 bases). Germline CDR1 and CDR2: MGHRA and YSYEKL. The CDR3 is 16 residues long. V was shortened by 4 bases and J by 8 bases, with 21 bases between the two germline ends. CDR3 coding DNA: TGCGCCAGCAGCCCAGGCCGTGGCGGGGTGAGGGATGAGCAGTTCTTC. It codes for CASSPGRGGVRDEQFF.

The V and J genes are TRBV4-1 and TRBJ2-3; 7 nucleotides agree with TRBD1. Germline V gene sequence: CDR1 MGHRA, CDR2 YSYEKL. The length of the CDR3 is 15 residues. J was trimmed by 2 bases and V by 1 base; bases with no gene match: 3. This chain's CDR3 is CASSQGTGLTDTQYF. In DNA form, the CDR3 reads TGCGCCAGCAGCCAAGGGACAGGTCTCACAGATACGCAGTATTTT.

V is TRBV4-1 and J is TRBJ2-1; D call uncertain. CDR1 and CDR2 (germline): MGHRA, YSYEKL. The CDR3 totals 16 residues. Trimming shortened V by 0 bases and J by 7 bases, and 16 bases separated the two germline ends. The CDR3 nucleotides are TGCGCCAGCAGCCAAGATCCAGCAACTACATGGAATGAGCAGTTCTTC. This codes for CASSQDPATTWNEQFF.

This clone was counted once. The CDR3 DNA reads TGTGCCAGCAGTGCAACCGGGGAGCTGTTTTTT. Its translation is CASSATGELFF. The chain couples TRBV6-1 to TRBJ2-2; D remains ambiguous. Trimming left V 4 bases short and J 5 bases short, with 2 bases between. CDR1 MNHNS and CDR2 SASEGT come from the germline V gene. The CDR3 contains 11 residues.

This rearrangement joins TRBV7-8 to TRBJ2-7, with TRBD2 identical over 9 bases. CDR1 SGHVS and CDR2 FQNEAQ come from the germline V gene. This CDR3 region has 15 residues. After removal of 4 bases from V and 4 bases from J, the junction contained 8 bases not matched to a gene. The CDR3 protein is CASSSSSGGSYEQYF. In DNA form, the CDR3 reads TGTGCCAGCAGCTCCTCAAGCGGGGGGTCTTACGAGCAGTACTTC.

The chain joins TRBV4-1 to TRBJ2-2; possible D gene TRBD2, 6 bases. V was trimmed by 0 bases and J by 3 bases, leaving 8 bases between them. Per germline, CDR1 MGHRA and CDR2 YSYEKL. This CDR3 region has 15 residues. The CDR3 bases are TGCGCCAGCAGCCAAGATGGCGGGGACACCGGGGAGCTGTTTTTT. Translated, it gives CASSQDGGDTGELFF.

This clone was observed once. The rearrangement uses TRBV18 and TRBJ2-7; D gene uncertain. This CDR3 spans 12 amino acids. The germline V gene has CDR1 KGHSH and CDR2 LQKENI. With 1 base removed from V and 6 bases from J, the gap between germline ends came to 7 bases. As DNA, the CDR3 is TGTGCCAGCTCACCACGTAATCTCGAGCAGTACTTC. As protein: CASSPRNLEQYF.

The rearrangement links TRBV7-2 to TRBJ2-5; 9 positions agree with TRBD2. CDR3 length: 16 residues. In germline, CDR1 is SGHTA, CDR2 FQGNSA. With 1 base clipped from V and 4 bases from J, the junction kept 7 bases outside the gene matches. The CDR3 region is CASSLVWASGAETQYF. The CDR3 bases are TGTGCCAGCAGCTTAGTGTGGGCTAGCGGGGCAGAGACCCAGTACTTC.